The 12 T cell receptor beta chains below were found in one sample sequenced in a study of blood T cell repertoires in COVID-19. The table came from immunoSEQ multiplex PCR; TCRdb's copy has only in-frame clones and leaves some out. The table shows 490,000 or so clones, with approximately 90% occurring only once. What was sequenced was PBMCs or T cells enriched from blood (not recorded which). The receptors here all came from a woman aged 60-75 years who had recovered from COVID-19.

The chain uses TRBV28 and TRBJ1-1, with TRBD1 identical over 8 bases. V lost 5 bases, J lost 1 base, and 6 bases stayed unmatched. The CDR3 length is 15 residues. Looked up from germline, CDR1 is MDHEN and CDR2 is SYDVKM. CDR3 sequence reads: CASSPHRGWNTEAFF. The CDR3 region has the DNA TGTGCCAGCAGTCCCCACAGGGGGTGGAACACTGAAGCTTTCTTT. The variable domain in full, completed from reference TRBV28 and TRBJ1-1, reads DVKVTQSSRYLVKRTGEKVFLECVQDMDHENMFWYRQDPGLGLRLIYFSYDVKMKEKGDIPEGYSVSREKKERFSLILESASTNQTSMYLCASSPHRGWNTEAFFGQGTRLTVV.

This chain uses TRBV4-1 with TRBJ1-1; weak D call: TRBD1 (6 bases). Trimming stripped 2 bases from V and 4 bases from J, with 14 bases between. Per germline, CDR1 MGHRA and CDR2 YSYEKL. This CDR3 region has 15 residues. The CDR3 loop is CASSQNRAWGTEAFF. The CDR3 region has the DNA TGCGCCAGCAGCCAAAACAGGGCGTGGGGCACTGAAGCTTTCTTT.

The CDR3 protein is CASSPTGYNEKLFF. CDR3 DNA: TGTGCCAGCTCACCGACGGGGTATAATGAAAAACTGTTTTTT. The chain combines TRBV18 with TRBJ1-4, with D hard to call. Trimming left V 3 bases short and J 4 bases short, with 9 bases between. The CDR3 contains 14 residues. CDR1 is KGHSH, CDR2 LQKENI, per germline.

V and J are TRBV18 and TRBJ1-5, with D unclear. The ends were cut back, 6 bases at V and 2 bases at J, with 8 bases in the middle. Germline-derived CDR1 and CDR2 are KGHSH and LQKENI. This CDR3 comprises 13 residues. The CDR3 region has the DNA TGTGCCAGCTCCAAAATAGGCAATCAGCCCCAGCATTTT. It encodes CASSKIGNQPQHF.

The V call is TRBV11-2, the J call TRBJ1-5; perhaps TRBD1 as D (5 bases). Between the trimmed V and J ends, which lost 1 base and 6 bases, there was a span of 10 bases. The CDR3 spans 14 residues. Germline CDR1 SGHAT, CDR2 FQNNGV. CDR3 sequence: CASSLGGGAQPQHF. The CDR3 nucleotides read TGTGCCAGCAGCTTAGGTGGAGGGGCTCAGCCCCAGCATTTT.

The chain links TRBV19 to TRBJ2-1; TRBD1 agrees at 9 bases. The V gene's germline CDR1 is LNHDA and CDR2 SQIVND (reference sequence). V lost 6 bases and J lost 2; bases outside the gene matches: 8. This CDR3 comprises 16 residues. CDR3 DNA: TGTGCCAGTAGGTCGACAGGGGGTTTCACCTACAATGAGCAGTTCTTC. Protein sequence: CASRSTGGFTYNEQFF.

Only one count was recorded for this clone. DNA for the CDR3: TGTGCCAGTCACAGGGACAATCAGCCCCAGCATTTT. Protein sequence: CASHRDNQPQHF. The chain is built from TRBV19 and TRBJ1-5, with a possible D match to TRBD1 (6 bases). V was shortened by 8 bases and J by 3 bases, with 8 bases between the two germline ends. Germline V lookup: CDR1 LNHDA, CDR2 SQIVND (reference sequence). This CDR3 has 12 amino acids.

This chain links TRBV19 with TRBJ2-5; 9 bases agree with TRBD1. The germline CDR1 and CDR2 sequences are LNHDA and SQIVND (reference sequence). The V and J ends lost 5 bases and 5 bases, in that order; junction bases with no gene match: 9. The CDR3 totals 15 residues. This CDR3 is CASSPQGQGAETQYF. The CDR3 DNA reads TGTGCCAGTAGTCCCCAGGGACAGGGAGCGGAGACCCAGTACTTC.

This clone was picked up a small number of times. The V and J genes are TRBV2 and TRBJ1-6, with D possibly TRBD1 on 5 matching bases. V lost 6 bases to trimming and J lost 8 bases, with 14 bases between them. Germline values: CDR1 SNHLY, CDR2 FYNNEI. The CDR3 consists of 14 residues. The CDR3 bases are TGTGCCAGCAGGGCTCAGGGTATCGATTCACCCCTCCACTTT. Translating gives CASRAQGIDSPLHF.

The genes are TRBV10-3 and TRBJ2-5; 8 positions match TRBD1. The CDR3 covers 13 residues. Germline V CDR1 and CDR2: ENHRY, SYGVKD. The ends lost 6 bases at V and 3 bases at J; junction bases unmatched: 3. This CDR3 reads CAISGTGEETQYF. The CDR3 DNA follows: TGTGCCATCAGCGGGACAGGCGAAGAGACCCAGTACTTC.

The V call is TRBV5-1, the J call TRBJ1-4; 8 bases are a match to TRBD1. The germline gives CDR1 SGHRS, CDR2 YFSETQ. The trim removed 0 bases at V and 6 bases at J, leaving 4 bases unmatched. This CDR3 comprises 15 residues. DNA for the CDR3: TGCGCCAGCAGCTTGGCCGGACAGGGCTATGAAAAACTGTTTTTT. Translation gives CASSLAGQGYEKLFF.

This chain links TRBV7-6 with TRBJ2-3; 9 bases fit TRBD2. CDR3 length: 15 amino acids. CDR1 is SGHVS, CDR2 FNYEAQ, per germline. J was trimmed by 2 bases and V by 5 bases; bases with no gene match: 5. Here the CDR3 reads CASSLSGGITDTQYF. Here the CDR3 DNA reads TGTGCCAGCAGCCTTAGCGGGGGAATCACAGATACGCAGTATTTT.